This T cell receptor (beta chain) was captured by sequencing in a study of blood T cell repertoires in COVID-19. Study-level information: Acute and convalescent COVID-19 specimens originated in the United States, Italy and Spain. Nucleic acid was either cDNA or gDNA, and it came from T cells, B-cell-depleted T cells, or PBMCs.

In the source study's methods: It was from reference gene primer amplification that nucleated cell counts were estimated. TCRdb's table, derived via immunoSEQ multiplex PCR, lists solely in-frame clones and lacks some. D and trimming were read from the DNA, whereas the V and J calls and clone size are those reported in that table. The repertoire consists of about 44,000 clones, with 75% to 90% occurring once and the leading ten covering 1% to 1.5%. Trimming took 2 bases from V and 3 from J, leaving 14 bases between them. The CDR3 loop spans 16 amino acids. In germline, CDR1 is MNHEY, CDR2 SMNVEV (reference sequence).

The TCR was taken from a middle-aged woman with acute or convalescent COVID-19. The chain carries TRBV27 and TRBJ2-1; possibly TRBD1 for D (6 bases). The source material was peripheral blood. The CDR3 DNA reads as TGTGCCAGCAGTTTACAGGGGATGGCCTACTACAATGAGCAGTTCTTC. Its translation: CASSLQGMAYYNEQFF.